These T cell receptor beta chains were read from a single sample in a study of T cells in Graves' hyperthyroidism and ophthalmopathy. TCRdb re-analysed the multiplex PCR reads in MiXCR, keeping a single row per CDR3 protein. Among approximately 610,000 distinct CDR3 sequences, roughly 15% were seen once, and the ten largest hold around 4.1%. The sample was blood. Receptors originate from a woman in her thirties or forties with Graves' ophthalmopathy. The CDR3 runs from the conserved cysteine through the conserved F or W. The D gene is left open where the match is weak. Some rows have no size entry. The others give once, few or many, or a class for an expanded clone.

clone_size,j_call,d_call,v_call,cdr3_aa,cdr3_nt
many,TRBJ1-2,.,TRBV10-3,CATGRPDSNYGYTF,TGTGCCACCGGACGGCCCGATTCTAACTATGGCTACACCTTC
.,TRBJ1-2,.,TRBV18,CASSATDNNYGYTF,TGTGCCAGCTCAGCGACAGATAACAACTATGGCTACACCTTC
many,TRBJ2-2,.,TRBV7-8,CASSLVLNTGELFF,TGTGCCAGCAGCTTAGTACTCAACACCGGGGAGCTGTTTTTT
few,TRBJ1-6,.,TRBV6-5,CASSYVADPNSPLHF,TGTGCCAGCAGTTACGTGGCAGATCCCAATTCACCCCTCCACTTT
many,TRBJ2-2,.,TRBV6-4,CASSSGGGTAFPGELFF,TGTGCCAGCAGTAGCGGAGGCGGGACGGCGTTTCCCGGGGAGCTGTTTTTT
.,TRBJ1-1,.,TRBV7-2,CASRLFREAFF,TGTGCCAGCAGATTATTTAGGGAAGCTTTCTTT
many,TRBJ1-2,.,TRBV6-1,CASKNRGYSFYGYTF,TGTGCCAGCAAGAATAGGGGTTATTCTTTCTATGGCTACACCTTC
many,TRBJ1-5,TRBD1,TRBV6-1,CASSDWTGASNQPQHF,TGTGCCAGCAGTGATTGGACAGGAGCTAGCAATCAGCCCCAGCATTTT
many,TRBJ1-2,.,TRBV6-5,CASSRGGNYGYTF,TGTGCCAGCTCCCGCGGCGGGAACTATGGCTACACCTTC
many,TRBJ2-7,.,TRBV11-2,CASSPLGAFSEQYF,TGTGCCAGCAGCCCATTAGGGGCGTTTTCCGAGCAGTACTTC
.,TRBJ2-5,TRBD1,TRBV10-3,CASAGTGRQETQYF,TGTGCCAGCGCCGGGACAGGGAGGCAAGAGACCCAGTACTTC
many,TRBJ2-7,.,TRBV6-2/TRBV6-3,CASIPADGENYEQYF,TGTGCCAGCATCCCGGCGGATGGGGAGAACTACGAGCAGTACTTC
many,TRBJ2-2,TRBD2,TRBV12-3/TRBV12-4,CASTIAGVRTGELFF,TGTGCCAGCACCATAGCGGGAGTCAGGACCGGGGAGCTGTTTTTT
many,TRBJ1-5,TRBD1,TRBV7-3,CASSFAGTGYSNQPQHF,TGTGCCAGCAGCTTCGCCGGGACAGGTTATAGCAATCAGCCCCAGCATTTT
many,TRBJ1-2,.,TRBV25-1,CASIGGGGYTF,TGTGCCAGCATAGGAGGTGGCGGCTACACCTTC
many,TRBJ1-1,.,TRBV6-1,CASSDMADEAFF,TGTGCCAGCAGTGATATGGCAGATGAAGCTTTCTTT
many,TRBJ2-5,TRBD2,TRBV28,CASDGTSPSVKTQYF,TGTGCCAGCGATGGGACTAGCCCGAGCGTAAAGACCCAGTACTTC
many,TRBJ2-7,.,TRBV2,CASLGWSGSYEQYF,TGTGCCAGCCTGGGGTGGTCTGGCTCCTACGAGCAGTACTTC
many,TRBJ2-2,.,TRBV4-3,CASSQDVSSGELFF,TGCGCCAGCAGCCAAGATGTGAGCTCCGGGGAGCTGTTTTTT